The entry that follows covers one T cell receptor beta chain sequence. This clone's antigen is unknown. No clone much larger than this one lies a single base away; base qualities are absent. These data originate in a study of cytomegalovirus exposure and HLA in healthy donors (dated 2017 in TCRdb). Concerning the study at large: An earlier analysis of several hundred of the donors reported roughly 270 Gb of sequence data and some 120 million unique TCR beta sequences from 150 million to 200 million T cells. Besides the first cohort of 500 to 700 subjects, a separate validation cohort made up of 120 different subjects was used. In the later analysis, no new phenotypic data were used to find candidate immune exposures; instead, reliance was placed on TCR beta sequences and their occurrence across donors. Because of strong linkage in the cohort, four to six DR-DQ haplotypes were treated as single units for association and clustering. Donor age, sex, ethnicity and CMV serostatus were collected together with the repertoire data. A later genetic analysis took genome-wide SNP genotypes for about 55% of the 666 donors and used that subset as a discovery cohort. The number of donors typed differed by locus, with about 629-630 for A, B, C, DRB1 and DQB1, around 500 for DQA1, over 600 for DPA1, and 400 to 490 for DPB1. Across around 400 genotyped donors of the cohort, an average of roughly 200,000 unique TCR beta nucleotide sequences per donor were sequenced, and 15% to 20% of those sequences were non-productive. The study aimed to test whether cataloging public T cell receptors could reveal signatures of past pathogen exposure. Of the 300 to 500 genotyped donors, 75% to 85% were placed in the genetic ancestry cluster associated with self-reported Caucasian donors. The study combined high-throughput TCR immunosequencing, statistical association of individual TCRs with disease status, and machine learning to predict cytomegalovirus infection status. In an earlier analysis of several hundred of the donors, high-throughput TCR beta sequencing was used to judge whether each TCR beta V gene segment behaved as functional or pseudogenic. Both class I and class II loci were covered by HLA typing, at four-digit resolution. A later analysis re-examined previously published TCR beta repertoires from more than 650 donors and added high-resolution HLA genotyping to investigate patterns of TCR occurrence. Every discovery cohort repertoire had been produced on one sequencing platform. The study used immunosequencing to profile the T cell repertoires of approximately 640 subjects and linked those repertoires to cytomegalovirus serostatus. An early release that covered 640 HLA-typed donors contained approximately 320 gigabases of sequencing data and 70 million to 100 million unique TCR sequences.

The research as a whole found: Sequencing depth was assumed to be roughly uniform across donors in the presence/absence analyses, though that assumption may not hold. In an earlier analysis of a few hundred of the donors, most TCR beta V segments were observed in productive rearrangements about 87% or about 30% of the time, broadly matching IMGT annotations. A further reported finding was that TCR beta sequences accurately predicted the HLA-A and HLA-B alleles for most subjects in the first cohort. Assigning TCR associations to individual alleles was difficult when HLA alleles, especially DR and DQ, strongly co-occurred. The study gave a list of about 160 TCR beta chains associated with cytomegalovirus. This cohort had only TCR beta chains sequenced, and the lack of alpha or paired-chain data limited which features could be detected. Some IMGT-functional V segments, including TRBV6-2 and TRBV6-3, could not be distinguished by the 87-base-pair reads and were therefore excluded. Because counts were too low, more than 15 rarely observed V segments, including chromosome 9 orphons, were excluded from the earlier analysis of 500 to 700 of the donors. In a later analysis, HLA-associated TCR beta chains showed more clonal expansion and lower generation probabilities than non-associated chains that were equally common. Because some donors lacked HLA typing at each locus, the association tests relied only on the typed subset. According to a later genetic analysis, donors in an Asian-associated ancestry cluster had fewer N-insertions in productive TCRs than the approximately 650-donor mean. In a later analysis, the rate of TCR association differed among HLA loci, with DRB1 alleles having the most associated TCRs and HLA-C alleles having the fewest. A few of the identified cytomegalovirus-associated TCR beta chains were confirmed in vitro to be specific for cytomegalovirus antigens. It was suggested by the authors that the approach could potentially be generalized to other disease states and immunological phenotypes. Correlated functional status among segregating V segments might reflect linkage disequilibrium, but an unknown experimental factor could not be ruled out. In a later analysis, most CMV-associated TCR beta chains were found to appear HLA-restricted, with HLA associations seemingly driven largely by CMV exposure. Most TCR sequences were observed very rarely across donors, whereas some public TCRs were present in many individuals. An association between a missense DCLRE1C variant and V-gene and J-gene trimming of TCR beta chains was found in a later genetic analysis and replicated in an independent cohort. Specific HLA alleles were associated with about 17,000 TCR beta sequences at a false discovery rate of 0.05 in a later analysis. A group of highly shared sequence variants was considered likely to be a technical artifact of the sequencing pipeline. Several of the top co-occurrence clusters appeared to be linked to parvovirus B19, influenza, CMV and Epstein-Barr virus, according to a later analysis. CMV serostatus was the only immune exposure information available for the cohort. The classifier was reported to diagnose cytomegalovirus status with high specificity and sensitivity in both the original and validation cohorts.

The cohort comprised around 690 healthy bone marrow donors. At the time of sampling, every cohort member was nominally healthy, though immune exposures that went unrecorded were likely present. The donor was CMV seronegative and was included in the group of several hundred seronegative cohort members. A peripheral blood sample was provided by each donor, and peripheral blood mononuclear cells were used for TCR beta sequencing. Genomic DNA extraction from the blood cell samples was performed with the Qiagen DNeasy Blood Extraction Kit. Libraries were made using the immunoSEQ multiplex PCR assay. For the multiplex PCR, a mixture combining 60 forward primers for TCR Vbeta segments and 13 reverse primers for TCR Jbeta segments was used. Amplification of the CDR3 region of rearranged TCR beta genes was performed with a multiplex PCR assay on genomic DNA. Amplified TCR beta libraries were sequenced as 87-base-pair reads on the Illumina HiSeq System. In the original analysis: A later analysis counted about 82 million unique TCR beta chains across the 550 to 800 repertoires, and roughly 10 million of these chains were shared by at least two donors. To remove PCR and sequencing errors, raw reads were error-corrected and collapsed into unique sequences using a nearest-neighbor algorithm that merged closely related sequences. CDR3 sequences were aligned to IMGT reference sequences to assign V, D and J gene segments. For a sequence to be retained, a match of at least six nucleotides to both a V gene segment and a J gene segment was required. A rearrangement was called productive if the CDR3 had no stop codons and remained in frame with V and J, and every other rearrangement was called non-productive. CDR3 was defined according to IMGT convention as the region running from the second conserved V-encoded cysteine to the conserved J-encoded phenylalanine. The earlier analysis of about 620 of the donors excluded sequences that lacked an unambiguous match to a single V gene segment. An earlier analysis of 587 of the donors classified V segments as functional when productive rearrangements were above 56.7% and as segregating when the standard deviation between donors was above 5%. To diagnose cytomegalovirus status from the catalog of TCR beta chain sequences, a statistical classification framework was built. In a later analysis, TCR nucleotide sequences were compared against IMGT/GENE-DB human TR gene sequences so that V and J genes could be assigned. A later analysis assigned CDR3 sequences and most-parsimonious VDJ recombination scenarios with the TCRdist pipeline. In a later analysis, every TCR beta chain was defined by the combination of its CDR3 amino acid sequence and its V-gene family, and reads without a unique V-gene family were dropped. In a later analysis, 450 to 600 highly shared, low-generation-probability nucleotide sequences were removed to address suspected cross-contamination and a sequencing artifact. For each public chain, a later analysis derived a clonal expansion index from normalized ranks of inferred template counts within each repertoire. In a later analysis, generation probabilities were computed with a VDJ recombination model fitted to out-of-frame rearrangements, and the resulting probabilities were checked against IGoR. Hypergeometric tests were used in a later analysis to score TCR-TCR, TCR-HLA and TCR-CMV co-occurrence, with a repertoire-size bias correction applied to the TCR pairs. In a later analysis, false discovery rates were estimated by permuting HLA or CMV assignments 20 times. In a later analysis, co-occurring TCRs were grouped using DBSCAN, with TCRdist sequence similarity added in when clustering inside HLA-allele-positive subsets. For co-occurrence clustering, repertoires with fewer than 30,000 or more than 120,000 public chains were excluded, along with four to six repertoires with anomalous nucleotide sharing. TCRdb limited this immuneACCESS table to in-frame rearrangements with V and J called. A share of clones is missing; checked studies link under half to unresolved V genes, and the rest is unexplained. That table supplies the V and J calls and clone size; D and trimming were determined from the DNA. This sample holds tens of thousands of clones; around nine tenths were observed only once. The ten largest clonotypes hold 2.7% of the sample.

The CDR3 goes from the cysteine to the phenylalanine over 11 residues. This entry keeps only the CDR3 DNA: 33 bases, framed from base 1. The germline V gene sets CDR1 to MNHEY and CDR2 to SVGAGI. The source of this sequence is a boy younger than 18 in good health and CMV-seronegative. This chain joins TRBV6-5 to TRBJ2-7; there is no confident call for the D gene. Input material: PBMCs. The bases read TGTGCAATCGGGTCCCTCTACGAGCAGTACTTC. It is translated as CAIGSLYEQYF.